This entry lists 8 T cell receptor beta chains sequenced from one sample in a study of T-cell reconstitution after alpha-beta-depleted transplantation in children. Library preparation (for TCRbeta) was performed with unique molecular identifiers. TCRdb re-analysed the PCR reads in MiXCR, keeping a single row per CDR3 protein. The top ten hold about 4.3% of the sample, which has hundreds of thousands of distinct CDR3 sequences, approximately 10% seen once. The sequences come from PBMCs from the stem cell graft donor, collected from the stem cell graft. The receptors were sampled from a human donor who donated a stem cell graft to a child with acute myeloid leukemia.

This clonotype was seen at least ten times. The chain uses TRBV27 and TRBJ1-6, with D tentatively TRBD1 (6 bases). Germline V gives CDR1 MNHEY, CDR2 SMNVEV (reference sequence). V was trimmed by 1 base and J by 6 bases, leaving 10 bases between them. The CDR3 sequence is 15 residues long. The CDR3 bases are TGTGCCAGCAGTTTATTAGGGGGGGGTAATTCACCCCTCCACTTT. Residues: CASSLLGGGNSPLHF.

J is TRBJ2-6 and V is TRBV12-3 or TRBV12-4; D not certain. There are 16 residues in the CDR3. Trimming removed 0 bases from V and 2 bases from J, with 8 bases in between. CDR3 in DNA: TGTGCCAGCAGTTTAGCGCGGCAGACTGGGGCCAACGTCCTGACTTTC. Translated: CASSLARQTGANVLTF.

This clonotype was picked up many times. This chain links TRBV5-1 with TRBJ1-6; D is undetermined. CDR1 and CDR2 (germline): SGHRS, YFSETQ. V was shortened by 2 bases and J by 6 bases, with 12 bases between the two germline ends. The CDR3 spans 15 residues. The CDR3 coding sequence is TGCGCCAGCAGCTTCCAGGCCTCGGGTAATTCACCCCTCCACTTT. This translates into CASSFQASGNSPLHF.

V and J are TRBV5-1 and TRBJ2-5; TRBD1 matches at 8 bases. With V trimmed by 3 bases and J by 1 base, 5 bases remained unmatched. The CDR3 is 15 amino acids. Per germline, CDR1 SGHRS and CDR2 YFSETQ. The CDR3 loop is CASSWGRGPQETQYF. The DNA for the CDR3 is TGCGCCAGCAGCTGGGGCAGGGGGCCCCAAGAGACCCAGTACTTC. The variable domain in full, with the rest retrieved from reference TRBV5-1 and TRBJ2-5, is KAGVTQTPRYLIKTRGQQVTLSCSPISGHRSVSWYQQTPGQGLQFLFEYFSETQRNKGNFPGRFSGRQFSNSRSEMNVSTLELGDSALYLCASSWGRGPQETQYFGPGTRLLVL.

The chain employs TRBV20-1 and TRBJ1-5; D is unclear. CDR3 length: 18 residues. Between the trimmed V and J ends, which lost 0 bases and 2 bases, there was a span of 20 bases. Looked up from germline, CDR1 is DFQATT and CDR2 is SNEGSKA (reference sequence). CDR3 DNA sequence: TGCAGTGCTAGAGATCGTCGGGCAGGCTCTAATGGCAATCAGCCCCAGCATTTT. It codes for CSARDRRAGSNGNQPQHF.

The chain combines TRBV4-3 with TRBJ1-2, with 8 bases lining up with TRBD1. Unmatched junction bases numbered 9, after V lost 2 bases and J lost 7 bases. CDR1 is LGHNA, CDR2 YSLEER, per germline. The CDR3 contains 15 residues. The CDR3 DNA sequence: TGCGCCAGCAGCCAACCGGACAGGGCCGGGGGTGGCTACACCTTC. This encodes CASSQPDRAGGGYTF.

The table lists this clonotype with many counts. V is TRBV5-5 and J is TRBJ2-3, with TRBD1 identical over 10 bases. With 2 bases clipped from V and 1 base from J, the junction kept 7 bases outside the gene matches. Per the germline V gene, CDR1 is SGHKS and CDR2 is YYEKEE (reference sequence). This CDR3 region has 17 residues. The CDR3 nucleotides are TGTGCCAGCAGCTTAATAGCCGGGACAGGGGGCACAGATACGCAGTATTTT. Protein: CASSLIAGTGGTDTQYF.

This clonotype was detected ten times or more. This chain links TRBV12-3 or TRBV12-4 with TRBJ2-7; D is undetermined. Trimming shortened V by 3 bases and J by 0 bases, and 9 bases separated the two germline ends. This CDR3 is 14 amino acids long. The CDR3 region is CASSFGRYSYEQYF. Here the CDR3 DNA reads TGTGCCAGCAGTTTTGGCAGGTACTCCTACGAGCAGTACTTC.